This T cell receptor beta chain was observed in a study of cytomegalovirus exposure and HLA in healthy donors. General observations from the study: In a later analysis, common viral pathogens appeared linked to several of the most significant clusters. Later on, an analysis tied approximately 17,000 TCR beta sequences to HLA alleles at 0.05 false discovery rate.

Amplification used 60 Vbeta primers and 13 Jbeta primers. The protocol was immunoSEQ multiplex PCR, while the TCRdb copy is restricted to in-frame clones and leaves out a portion. Seen here are 100,000 or so clones, 76% observed once, and the top ten hold more than 8%. Comments on this clone: The target antigen is unknown.

The CDR3 sequence is 17 residues long. The J segment lost 5 bases and the V segment lost 3 bases, leaving 3 bases of the junction unmatched. Germline CDR1 is LNHNV and CDR2 is YYDKDF (reference sequence). This receptor was identified in a man aged 40-50 years in good health and CMV-seropositive. V is TRBV15 and J is TRBJ2-2; TRBD2 matches 16 bases. Material: PBMCs. The CDR3 spells CATSRGLAGGPTGELFF. In DNA, the CDR3 is TGTGCCACCAGCAGGGGACTAGCGGGGGGGCCTACCGGGGAGCTGTTTTTT.